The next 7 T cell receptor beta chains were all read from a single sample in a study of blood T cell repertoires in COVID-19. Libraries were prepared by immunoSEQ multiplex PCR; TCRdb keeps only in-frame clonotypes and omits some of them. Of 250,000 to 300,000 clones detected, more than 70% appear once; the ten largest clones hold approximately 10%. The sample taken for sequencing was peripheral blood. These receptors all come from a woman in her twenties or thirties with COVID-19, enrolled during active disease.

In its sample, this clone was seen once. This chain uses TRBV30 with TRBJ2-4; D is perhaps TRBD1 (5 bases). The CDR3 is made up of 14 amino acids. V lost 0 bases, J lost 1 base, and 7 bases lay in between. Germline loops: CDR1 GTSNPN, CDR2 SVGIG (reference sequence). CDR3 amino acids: CAWSVAGAKNIQYF. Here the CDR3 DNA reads TGTGCCTGGAGTGTAGCAGGGGCCAAAAACATTCAGTACTTC.

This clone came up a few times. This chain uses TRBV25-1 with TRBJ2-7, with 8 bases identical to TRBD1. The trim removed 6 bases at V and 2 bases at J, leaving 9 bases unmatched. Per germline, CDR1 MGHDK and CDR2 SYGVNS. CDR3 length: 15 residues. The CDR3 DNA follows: TGTGCCAGCAGCACGACAGGGGTGACGACCTACGAGCAGTACTTC. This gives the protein CASSTTGVTTYEQYF.

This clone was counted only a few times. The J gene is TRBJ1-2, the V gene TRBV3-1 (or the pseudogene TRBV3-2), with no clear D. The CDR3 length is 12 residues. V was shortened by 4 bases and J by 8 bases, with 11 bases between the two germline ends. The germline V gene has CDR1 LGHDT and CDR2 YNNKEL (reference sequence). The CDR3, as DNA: TGTGCCAGCAGCCCGGGTCCAGAGGGCTACACCTTC. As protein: CASSPGPEGYTF.

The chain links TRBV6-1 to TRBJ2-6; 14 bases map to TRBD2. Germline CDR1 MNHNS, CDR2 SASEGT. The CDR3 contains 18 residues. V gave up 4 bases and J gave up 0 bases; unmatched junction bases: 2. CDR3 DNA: TGTGCCAGCAGTGGCGGACTAGCGGGAGGCTCTGGGGCCAACGTCCTGACTTTC. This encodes CASSGGLAGGSGANVLTF.

In DNA form, the CDR3 reads TGTGCCAGCAGCCCCGGACTAGCGTTGTCCTACGAGCAGTACTTC. Amino acids: CASSPGLALSYEQYF. The rearrangement joins TRBV7-8 to TRBJ2-7; TRBD2 matches 9 bases. V lost 5 bases, J lost 1 base, and 6 bases stayed unmatched. Germline V gene sequence: CDR1 SGHVS, CDR2 FQNEAQ. The CDR3 loop spans 15 amino acids. Filled out from reference TRBV7-8 and TRBJ2-7, the complete variable domain reads GAGVSQSPRYKVAKRGQDVALRCDPISGHVSLFWYQQALGQGPEFLTYFQNEAQLDKSGLPSDRFFAERPEGSVSTLKIQRTQQEDSAVYLCASSPGLALSYEQYFGPGTRLTVT.

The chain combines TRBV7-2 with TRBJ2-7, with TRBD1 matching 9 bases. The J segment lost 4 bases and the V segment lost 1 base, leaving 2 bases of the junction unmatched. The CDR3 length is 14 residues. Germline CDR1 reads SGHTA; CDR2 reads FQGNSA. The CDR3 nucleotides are TGTGCCAGCAGCTTAGGGACAGGGGTTTACGAGCAGTACTTC. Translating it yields CASSLGTGVYEQYF.

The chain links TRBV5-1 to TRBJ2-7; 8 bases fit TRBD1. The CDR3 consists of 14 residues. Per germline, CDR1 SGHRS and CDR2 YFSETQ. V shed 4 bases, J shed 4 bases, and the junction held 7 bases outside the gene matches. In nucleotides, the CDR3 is TGCGCCAGCAGCCCCTCGACAGGGGATTACGAGCAGTACTTC. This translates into CASSPSTGDYEQYF.